This is a list of T cell receptor beta chains from one sample in a study of blood T cell repertoires in COVID-19. Assay: immunoSEQ multiplex PCR; the TCRdb copy retains only in-frame clones and omits some. The sample shows under 350,000 clones, about 89% of them seen only once. Sequencing used peripheral blood. These receptors all stem from a man aged 35 to 55 with acute or convalescent COVID-19. Each CDR3 is given with its conserved first and last residue. A D gene is named only where the DNA matches it firmly. Not all rows give a size; the values are once, few, many and, for expanded clones, a class.

J: TRBJ1-5
D: -
V: TRBV27
size: -
CDR3: CASSFTGTEPQHF
DNA: TGTGCCAGCAGTTTTACAGGGACGGAGCCCCAGCATTTT

J: TRBJ2-3
D: -
V: TRBV11-2
size: -
CDR3: CASTAGDTQYF
DNA: TGTGCCAGCACCGCAGGAGATACGCAGTATTTT

J: TRBJ1-1
D: -
V: TRBV7-2
size: -
CDR3: CASSFPGLTEAFF
DNA: TGTGCCAGCAGCTTCCCAGGGCTCACTGAAGCTTTCTTT

J: TRBJ2-3
D: TRBD1
V: TRBV5-4
size: -
CDR3: CASSRKGAPTDTQYF
DNA: TGTGCCAGCAGCCGTAAGGGGGCCCCCACAGATACGCAGTATTTT

J: TRBJ2-7
D: -
V: TRBV5-4
size: -
CDR3: CASSLRGGARYEQYF
DNA: TGTGCCAGCAGCTTGAGGGGCGGGGCTCGCTACGAGCAGTACTTC

J: TRBJ2-7
D: -
V: TRBV6-5
size: -
CDR3: CASSSVTGVFYEQYF
DNA: TGTGCCAGCAGTTCCGTCACCGGGGTTTTCTACGAGCAGTACTTC

J: TRBJ1-1
D: -
V: TRBV7-2
size: -
CDR3: CASNDRTGNTEAFF
DNA: TGTGCCAGCAACGATCGCACGGGGAACACTGAAGCTTTCTTT

J: TRBJ2-1
D: -
V: TRBV25-1
size: -
CDR3: CASSLAGGNEQFF
DNA: TGTGCCAGCAGCCTCGCCGGGGGCAATGAGCAGTTCTTC

J: TRBJ1-5
D: -
V: TRBV19
size: -
CDR3: CATQSIQGTQPQHF
DNA: TGTGCCACTCAATCGATCCAGGGTACTCAGCCCCAGCATTTT

J: TRBJ1-6
D: -
V: TRBV7-8
size: -
CDR3: CASSDDGQPNSPLHF
DNA: TGTGCCAGCAGCGACGATGGACAGCCCAATTCACCCCTCCACTTT

J: TRBJ1-2
D: -
V: TRBV29-1
size: -
CDR3: CSVETGSANTF
DNA: TGCAGCGTTGAAACAGGTTCGGCTAACACCTTC

J: TRBJ2-7
D: -
V: TRBV13
size: -
CDR3: CASSLRGGPNEQYF
DNA: TGTGCCAGCAGCTTAAGGGGGGGCCCCAACGAGCAGTACTTC

J: TRBJ2-3
D: -
V: TRBV6-1
size: -
CDR3: CASSEALTSSTDTQYF
DNA: TGTGCCAGCAGTGAAGCGCTTACTTCTAGCACAGATACGCAGTATTTT

J: TRBJ1-6
D: -
V: TRBV2
size: once
CDR3: CASSEGSRWPPLHF
DNA: TGTGCCAGCAGTGAAGGGTCCCGTTGGCCACCCCTCCACTTT

J: TRBJ1-2
D: TRBD1
V: TRBV5-1
size: -
CDR3: CASSGGQGNYGYTF
DNA: TGCGCCAGCAGCGGGGGACAGGGGAACTATGGCTACACCTTC

J: TRBJ1-4
D: -
V: TRBV7-2
size: -
CDR3: CASSFSGTTDEKLFF
DNA: TGTGCCAGCAGCTTTTCCGGGACAACAGATGAAAAACTGTTTTTT

J: TRBJ1-5
D: -
V: TRBV2
size: -
CDR3: CASSEGGPHSNQPQHF
DNA: TGTGCCAGCAGTGAAGGGGGGCCTCATAGCAATCAGCCCCAGCATTTT

J: TRBJ1-2
D: -
V: TRBV6-6
size: -
CDR3: CASSPGVLYTF
DNA: TGTGCCAGCAGTCCGGGGGTTCTCTACACCTTC

J: TRBJ1-4
D: -
V: TRBV3-1/TRBV3-2
size: -
CDR3: CASSPDWQGLREKLFF
DNA: TGTGCCAGCAGCCCAGATTGGCAGGGGCTCCGGGAAAAACTGTTTTTT

J: TRBJ2-5
D: TRBD2
V: TRBV5-1
size: -
CDR3: CASSRGGLRMETQYF
DNA: TGCGCCAGCAGCCGCGGGGGGTTGCGGATGGAGACCCAGTACTTC

J: TRBJ2-1
D: TRBD2
V: TRBV6-1
size: -
CDR3: CASSERGLAEGEQFF
DNA: TGTGCCAGCAGTGAACGGGGACTAGCTGAGGGTGAGCAGTTCTTC

J: TRBJ2-7
D: TRBD2
V: TRBV20-1
size: -
CDR3: CSASPDSGGSYEQYF
DNA: TGCAGTGCTAGTCCCGACTCGGGGGGGAGCTACGAGCAGTACTTC

J: TRBJ2-1
D: -
V: TRBV4-1
size: -
CDR3: CASSQGYTGLRDEQFF
DNA: TGCGCCAGCAGCCAAGGGTATACGGGTCTGAGGGATGAGCAGTTCTTC

J: TRBJ1-1
D: TRBD1
V: TRBV6-5
size: -
CDR3: CASGWDRGGEAFF
DNA: TGTGCCAGCGGCTGGGACAGGGGCGGCGAAGCTTTCTTT

J: TRBJ2-5
D: -
V: TRBV5-6
size: -
CDR3: CASSLAVGAVGETQYF
DNA: TGTGCCAGCAGCTTGGCGGTGGGGGCGGTGGGAGAGACCCAGTACTTC

J: TRBJ1-6
D: -
V: TRBV10-2
size: -
CDR3: CASREGGSSPLHF
DNA: TGCGCCAGCAGGGAAGGGGGATCCTCACCCCTCCACTTT

J: TRBJ2-1
D: TRBD1
V: TRBV6-5
size: once
CDR3: CASSMGQGYNEQFF
DNA: TGTGCCAGCAGTATGGGACAGGGCTACAATGAGCAGTTCTTC

J: TRBJ1-3
D: -
V: TRBV2
size: -
CDR3: CASSESFGSGNTIYF
DNA: TGTGCCAGCAGTGAATCGTTCGGCTCTGGAAACACCATATATTTT

J: TRBJ2-3
D: TRBD1
V: TRBV27
size: -
CDR3: CASSPLQGILNTQYF
DNA: TGTGCCAGCAGTCCGCTACAGGGGATTCTGAATACGCAGTATTTT

J: TRBJ1-5
D: TRBD1
V: TRBV19
size: once
CDR3: CASSPQGVPYQPQHF
DNA: TGTGCCAGTAGTCCCCAGGGGGTGCCCTATCAGCCCCAGCATTTT

J: TRBJ1-5
D: -
V: TRBV11-2
size: -
CDR3: CASSFPGDNQPQHF
DNA: TGTGCCAGCAGCTTTCCAGGGGACAATCAGCCCCAGCATTTT

J: TRBJ1-3
D: -
V: TRBV5-1
size: -
CDR3: CASTAGFSGNTIYF
DNA: TGCGCCAGCACTGCGGGCTTCTCTGGAAACACCATATATTTT

J: TRBJ1-1
D: TRBD1
V: TRBV18
size: -
CDR3: CASSQRTGLDTEAFF
DNA: TGTGCCAGCTCACAAAGGACAGGGCTCGACACTGAAGCTTTCTTT

J: TRBJ2-7
D: -
V: TRBV27
size: -
CDR3: CASRTPTHLLWYF
DNA: TGTGCCAGCAGGACCCCGACTCATCTGTTATGGTACTTC

J: TRBJ1-1
D: TRBD1
V: TRBV30
size: -
CDR3: CAWSQGAPEAFF
DNA: TGTGCCTGGAGCCAGGGGGCACCTGAAGCTTTCTTT

J: TRBJ2-1
D: TRBD2
V: TRBV7-2
size: -
CDR3: CASSVGTSGVILSYNEQFF
DNA: TGTGCCAGCAGCGTCGGGACTAGCGGGGTGATCCTCTCCTACAATGAGCAGTTCTTC

J: TRBJ2-4
D: -
V: TRBV5-1
size: -
CDR3: CASSLGLPGIQYF
DNA: TGCGCCAGCAGCTTGGGACTCCCGGGCATTCAGTACTTC

J: TRBJ1-2
D: -
V: TRBV5-4
size: -
CDR3: CASSLAGTAGGYTF
DNA: TGTGCCAGCAGCTTGGCCGGGACTGCAGGGGGCTACACCTTC

J: TRBJ1-1
D: TRBD1
V: TRBV11-2
size: -
CDR3: CASSHTGGNTEAFF
DNA: TGTGCCAGCAGTCACACAGGGGGCAACACTGAAGCTTTCTTT

J: TRBJ2-1
D: TRBD2
V: TRBV30
size: -
CDR3: CAWRRPSGGAYEQFF
DNA: TGTGCCTGGAGGAGGCCCAGCGGGGGGGCCTATGAGCAGTTCTTC

J: TRBJ1-1
D: -
V: TRBV24-1
size: -
CDR3: CATSDSGRMGAFF
DNA: TGTGCCACCAGTGATTCAGGAAGAATGGGAGCTTTCTTT

J: TRBJ1-3
D: TRBD1
V: TRBV19
size: -
CDR3: CASRDRVIDTIYF
DNA: TGTGCCAGTCGGGACAGGGTCATCGACACCATATATTTT

J: TRBJ2-1
D: -
V: TRBV24-1
size: -
CDR3: CATSDFGQGGSYNEQFF
DNA: TGTGCCACCAGTGATTTTGGCCAGGGTGGCTCCTACAATGAGCAGTTCTTC

J: TRBJ2-4
D: -
V: TRBV10-3
size: -
CDR3: CAISESGEGRITYF
DNA: TGTGCCATCAGTGAGTCAGGCGAGGGCAGGATCACCTACTTC